This TCR beta chain was identified during a study of shared clonotypes between healthy human individuals. The deep-level immunoSEQ assay was used. Method: immunoSEQ multiplex PCR; TCRdb's copy keeps in-frame clones and lacks some. The table records 2 million to 2.5 million clones, less than 95% of them present only once. Partitioning of CD4+ cells yielded a CD45RA+ naive subset and a CD45RA-negative memory subset. Trimming removed 0 bases at V and 3 bases at J, with 12 bases between. CDR1 and CDR2 (germline): LGHNA, YSLEER. This CDR3 is built from 16 residues. Specimen: naive CD4+ T cells from PBMCs. The subset denotes: CD45RA+ positively selected. The TCR sequence derives from a man between 18 and 29 years old in good health. Some clones in this sample may be carry-over from other donors' samples. This rearrangement joins TRBV4-3 to TRBJ1-5, with TRBD1 as a possible D gene (5 bases). The CDR3 DNA reads as TGCGCCAGCAGCCAAGATGCGGGGCGAGTCAATCAGCCCCAGCATTTT. Its protein product is CASSQDAGRVNQPQHF.